This passage covers 6 T cell receptor beta chains from one sample sequenced in a study of beta chain features in type 1 diabetes. cDNA synthesis used the whole RNA isolate, giving expressed TCRB sequences. Libraries were prepared by immunoSEQ multiplex PCR; TCRdb keeps only in-frame clonotypes and omits some of them. This sample has around 450,000 clones; about an eighth occur once, and the top ten carry around 0.05%. Material: naive CD4+ T cells from blood. These receptors were taken from a woman between 18 and 29 years old in good health.

This chain uses TRBV5-1 with TRBJ2-5, with D uncertain. The V and J ends lost 2 bases and 4 bases respectively, with 6 bases between them. Per the germline V gene, CDR1 is SGHRS and CDR2 is YFSETQ. This CDR3 contains 12 residues. The CDR3 bases are TGCGCCAGCAGCTTTACCACAGAGACCCAGTACTTC. Translation gives CASSFTTETQYF.

The rearrangement links TRBV5-1 to TRBJ2-2; 7 bases fit TRBD1. The CDR3 consists of 15 residues. The trim removed 5 bases at V and 0 bases at J, leaving 4 bases unmatched. Germline CDR1 is SGHRS and CDR2 is YFSETQ. The CDR3 reads CASRVGQANTGELFF. The CDR3 nucleotides read TGCGCCAGCAGGGTCGGACAGGCGAACACCGGGGAGCTGTTTTTT.

This sequence joins TRBV13 and TRBJ1-3; tentative D call: TRBD1 (5 bases). The germline V gene encodes CDR1 PRHDT and CDR2 FYEKMQ (reference sequence). The V gene lost 5 bases and the J gene lost 0 bases, with 20 bases spanning the gap. This CDR3 is 18 amino acids long. CDR3 sequence: CASSRNLIRDSSGNTIYF. The DNA of the CDR3 is TGTGCCAGCAGCCGTAATCTCATCCGAGACAGCTCTGGAAACACCATATATTTT.

This clone appeared a few times. The chain combines TRBV7-9 with TRBJ1-1, with D unresolved. The germline V gene encodes CDR1 SEHNR and CDR2 FQNEAQ (reference sequence). This CDR3 is built from 14 residues. V was clipped by 4 bases and J by 2 bases, with 11 bases between them. The CDR3 nucleotides are TGTGCCAGCAGCTACCAAACCTCCAACACTGAAGCTTTCTTT. It yields the protein CASSYQTSNTEAFF. The full variable domain, in which reference TRBV7-9 and TRBJ1-1 provide the parts outside the CDR3, is DTGVSQNPRHKITKRGQNVTFRCDPISEHNRLYWYRQTLGQGPEFLTYFQNEAQLEKSRLLSDRFSAERPKGSFSTLEIQRTEQGDSAMYLCASSYQTSNTEAFFGQGTRLTVV.

V is TRBV4-2 and J is TRBJ1-2; a possible D gene is TRBD1 (6 bases). Germline V gene sequence: CDR1 LGHNA, CDR2 YNFKEQ. V gave up 2 bases and J gave up 3 bases, with 13 bases separating them. The CDR3 covers 15 residues. CDR3 loop: CASSQTVRTDYGYTF. CDR3 nucleotide sequence: TGTGCCAGCAGCCAAACGGTCAGGACAGACTATGGCTACACCTTC.

V usage is TRBV6-5 and J usage is TRBJ1-5; D is undetermined. CDR1 and CDR2 (germline): MNHEY, SVGAGI. Trimming removed 6 bases from V and 7 bases from J, with 16 bases in between. CDR3 length equals 14 residues. CDR3 amino acids: CASSQVAAKQPQHF. The CDR3 nucleotides read TGTGCCAGCAGCCAGGTGGCCGCAAAGCAGCCCCAGCATTTT.